These 32 T cell receptor beta chains were all obtained from the same sample, sequenced in a study of blood T cell repertoires in COVID-19. Produced via immunoSEQ multiplex PCR; TCRdb's table is partial and in-frame only. The sample has about 200,000 clones, roughly 84% seen once; the top ten hold 15% to 20%. Sequenced sample: peripheral blood. These receptors were taken from a man in his fifties with COVID-19, enrolled during active disease.

The gene calls are TRBV29-1 and TRBJ2-6; 8 positions agree with TRBD1. Per germline, CDR1 SQVTM and CDR2 ANQGSEA. There are 14 residues in the CDR3. Losses at the gene ends were 6 bases for V and 3 bases for J; bases not matched to a gene: 4. As DNA, the CDR3 is TGCAGCGTGACAGGGGCGAGTGGGGCCAACGTCCTGACTTTC. Protein product: CSVTGASGANVLTF.

The chain carries TRBV5-4 and TRBJ2-7; perhaps TRBD2 as D (6 bases). The V gene lost 0 bases and the J gene lost 4 bases, with 20 bases spanning the gap. The length of the CDR3 is 17 residues. Germline CDR1 is SGHNT and CDR2 is YYREEE (reference sequence). In nucleotides, the CDR3 is TGTGCCAGCAGCTTGGGGCTCAGTTCGGCGGGGATTTACGAGCAGTACTTC. It translates to CASSLGLSSAGIYEQYF.

The V call is TRBV7-3, the J call TRBJ2-3; 10 nucleotides match TRBD2. Per the germline V gene, CDR1 is SGHTA and CDR2 is FQGTGA. This CDR3 contains 16 residues. V lost 4 bases, J lost 4 bases, and 8 bases stayed unmatched. The CDR3: CASSSRPAGGPDTQYF. The CDR3 DNA is TGTGCCAGCAGCTCTCGACCAGCGGGAGGGCCAGATACGCAGTATTTT.

The chain combines TRBV9 with TRBJ2-2; D is possibly TRBD1 (6 bases). The V gene's germline CDR1 is SGDLS and CDR2 YYNGEE. The CDR3 runs to 13 residues. V lost 5 bases, J lost 8 bases, and 13 bases lay in between. The CDR3 DNA sequence: TGTGCCAGCAGAGGACAGCGACCGGGGGAGCTGTTTTTT. Protein sequence: CASRGQRPGELFF. The full variable domain, rest sourced from reference TRBV9 and TRBJ2-2, is DSGVTQTPKHLITATGQRVTLRCSPRSGDLSVYWYQQSLDQGLQFLIQYYNGEERAKGNILERFSAQQFPDLHSELNLSSLELGDSALYFCASRGQRPGELFFGEGSRLTVL.

This chain joins TRBV5-1 and TRBJ2-7; 12 positions match TRBD2. The CDR3 runs 15 residues. V lost 4 bases to trimming and J lost 3 bases; unmatched junction nucleotides: 5. Per germline, CDR1 SGHRS and CDR2 YFSETQ. The chain's CDR3 is CASSQGLAGVYEQYF. The CDR3 nucleotides are TGCGCCAGCAGCCAGGGACTAGCGGGCGTCTACGAGCAGTACTTC.

V gene TRBV6-2 or TRBV6-3 combines with J gene TRBJ2-1; 7 bases fit TRBD2. This CDR3 has 15 amino acids. The V gene end was trimmed by 0 bases and the J gene end by 4 bases; junction bases not matched to a gene: 3. In germline, CDR1 is MNHEY, CDR2 SVGEGT. CDR3 loop: CASSYSGTNYNEQFF. CDR3 DNA sequence: TGTGCCAGCAGTTACTCCGGGACTAATTACAATGAGCAGTTCTTC.

The gene calls are TRBV6-5 and TRBJ2-7; maybe TRBD2 (7 bases). The V gene's germline CDR1 is MNHEY and CDR2 SVGAGI. The CDR3 extends over 14 amino acids. Trimming cost V 0 bases and J 9 bases, with 15 bases left between them. The DNA for the CDR3 is TGTGCCAGCAGTTACTCTGGGGGGGCCTTCGGGCAGTACTTC. Translating it yields CASSYSGGAFGQYF.

This rearrangement joins TRBV18 to TRBJ2-7; 9 nucleotides line up with TRBD1. This CDR3 has 14 amino acids. The germline V gene encodes CDR1 KGHSH and CDR2 LQKENI. J gave up 5 bases and V 4 bases, and 6 bases lay outside the gene matches. The CDR3 DNA is TGTGCCAGCTCACTCGGGACAGGGCGGAACGAGCAGTACTTC. Its protein is CASSLGTGRNEQYF.

The CDR3 DNA reads TGTGCCAGCAGTGAAGCGAGGGACAGGGGGAATCGGTATTTT. Its translation is CASSEARDRGNRYF. The rearrangement uses TRBV6-1 and TRBJ2-3; 11 bases line up with TRBD1. V lost 0 bases and J lost 14; bases outside the gene matches: 7. Germline CDR1 MNHNS, CDR2 SASEGT. This CDR3 comprises 14 residues.

The rearrangement uses TRBV19 and TRBJ2-1, with 11 positions matching TRBD2. Germline CDR1 and CDR2: LNHDA and SQIVND (reference sequence). J lost 9 bases, V lost 6 bases, and 10 bases had no gene match. There are 15 residues in the CDR3. The CDR3 loop is CASSGGLAGGGEQFF. CDR3 DNA sequence: TGTGCCAGTAGCGGGGGGCTAGCGGGAGGAGGTGAGCAGTTCTTC. Looking up the rest from reference TRBV19 and TRBJ2-1 gives the full variable domain: DGGITQSPKYLFRKEGQNVTLSCEQNLNHDAMYWYRQDPGQGLRLIYYSQIVNDFQKGDIAEGYSVSREKKESFPLTVTSAQKNPTAFYLCASSGGLAGGGEQFFGPGTRLTVL.

This clone was detected once. The rearrangement uses TRBV28 and TRBJ2-2; 8 nucleotides align to TRBD1. V lost 8 bases, J lost 7 bases, and 9 bases stayed unmatched. CDR1 is MDHEN and CDR2 is SYDVKM in the germline V gene. This CDR3 region has 14 residues. The DNA of the CDR3 is TGTGCCAGCGGTGACAGGGGAAAGGACGGGGAGCTGTTTTTT. This translates into CASGDRGKDGELFF.

The chain uses TRBV29-1 and TRBJ1-2, with TRBD1 matching over 9 bases. J lost 4 bases, V lost 6 bases, and 9 bases had no gene match. The germline CDR1 and CDR2 sequences are SQVTM and ANQGSEA. CDR3 length equals 14 residues. The CDR3 DNA reads as TGCAGCGTCGGTAGGGGACAGGGCGGCTATGGCTACACCTTC. Its translation: CSVGRGQGGYGYTF.

In its sample, this clone was seen once. The chain joins TRBV2 to TRBJ2-7, with TRBD2 as a possible D gene (5 bases). V lost 5 bases and J lost 5, with 16 bases in between. This CDR3 comprises 14 residues. Germline assignment: CDR1 SNHLY and CDR2 FYNNEI. CDR3 in DNA: TGTGCCAGCAGTCGGACTTCCTCCCCCAACGAGCAGTACTTC. Translating gives CASSRTSSPNEQYF.

The count of this clone is one. This sequence joins TRBV29-1 and TRBJ1-1; 7 positions agree with TRBD1. The CDR3 sequence is 14 residues long. With V trimmed by 6 bases and J by 1 base, 8 bases remained unmatched. Looked up from germline, CDR1 is SQVTM and CDR2 is ANQGSEA. In DNA form, the CDR3 reads TGCAGCGTCGCTCCGGGACAGACGAACACTGAAGCTTTCTTT. Its translation is CSVAPGQTNTEAFF. Full variable domain (remainder filled in from reference TRBV29-1 and TRBJ1-1): SAVISQKPSRDICQRGTSLTIQCQVDSQVTMMFWYRQQPGQSLTLIATANQGSEATYESGFVIDKFPISRPNLTFSTLTVSNMSPEDSSIYLCSVAPGQTNTEAFFGQGTRLTVV.

The chain recombines TRBV28 with TRBJ2-5; 10 nucleotides line up with TRBD2. CDR3 length: 16 amino acids. Germline V gene data show CDR1 as MDHEN and CDR2 as SYDVKM. V shed 4 bases, J shed 0 bases, and the junction held 5 bases outside the gene matches. CDR3 protein: CASSSLTSGYQETQYF. The DNA for the CDR3 is TGTGCCAGCAGTTCTCTGACTAGCGGGTACCAAGAGACCCAGTACTTC.

The chain recombines TRBV2 with TRBJ1-5; no definite D call. CDR1 and CDR2 (germline): SNHLY, FYNNEI. Trimming left V 5 bases short and J 5 bases short, with 10 bases between. The CDR3 spans 13 residues. CDR3 nucleotides: TGTGCCAGCAGTAACGACATCGATCAGCCCCAGCATTTT. Translation gives CASSNDIDQPQHF.

The V gene is TRBV9, the J gene TRBJ1-2, with 9 bases aligning to TRBD1. The CDR3 spans 15 residues. In germline, CDR1 is SGDLS, CDR2 YYNGEE. Losses at the gene ends were 0 bases for V and 2 bases for J; bases not matched to a gene: 2. CDR3 in amino acids: CASSVGQGVNYGYTF. CDR3 DNA sequence: TGTGCCAGCAGCGTAGGACAGGGGGTCAACTATGGCTACACCTTC.

This clone has a handful of counts. The V gene is TRBV3-1 (or the pseudogene TRBV3-2), the J gene TRBJ2-7; D is possibly TRBD2 (6 bases). The germline V and J ends were trimmed by 2 bases and 0 bases, with 17 bases remaining between them. The CDR3 extends over 17 amino acids. Germline V gives CDR1 LGHDT, CDR2 YNNKEL (reference sequence). DNA of the CDR3: TGTGCCAGCAGCCAATCCTCCGGGACTCCAAGCTCCTACGAGCAGTACTTC. It yields the protein CASSQSSGTPSSYEQYF.

The chain couples TRBV11-2 to TRBJ2-2; a possible D gene is TRBD2 (6 bases). The CDR3 is made up of 15 amino acids. V lost 5 bases and J lost 6, with 16 bases in between. CDR1 is SGHAT, CDR2 FQNNGV, per germline. The CDR3 protein is CASSPGSGGAGELFF. CDR3 nucleotide sequence: TGTGCCAGCAGCCCAGGTTCGGGCGGGGCCGGGGAGCTGTTTTTT.

This chain uses TRBV19 with TRBJ2-1; possible D gene TRBD2, 6 bases. Germline CDR1 LNHDA, CDR2 SQIVND (reference sequence). CDR3 length: 15 residues. V shed 3 bases and J shed 8 bases, with 17 bases lying between them. This CDR3 reads CASSIGGTRSYEQFF. CDR3 coding DNA: TGTGCCAGTAGTATCGGAGGGACTCGGTCCTATGAGCAGTTCTTC.

V usage is TRBV6-6 and J usage is TRBJ2-2; 8 bases are a match to TRBD2. The CDR3 contains 15 residues. Germline V gene data show CDR1 as MNHNY and CDR2 as SVGAGI (reference sequence). V trimming: 8 bases; J trimming: 3 bases; junction bases outside the gene matches: 8. CDR3 DNA sequence: TGTGCCAGCGGGGAGGGACTAGATTACACCGGGGAGCTGTTTTTT. Amino acids: CASGEGLDYTGELFF.

V gene TRBV27 combines with J gene TRBJ2-1, with 7 bases fitting TRBD2. The CDR3 has 15 residues. Germline-derived CDR1 and CDR2 are MNHEY and SMNVEV (reference sequence). J was trimmed by 2 bases and V by 3 bases; bases with no gene match: 4. CDR3 sequence reads: CASSFQRGTYNEQFF. In nucleotides, the CDR3 is TGTGCCAGCAGTTTCCAGCGGGGTACCTACAATGAGCAGTTCTTC.

The rearrangement joins TRBV30 to TRBJ2-1; TRBD2 matches at 7 bases. The germline CDR1 and CDR2 sequences are GTSNPN and SVGIG (reference sequence). CDR3 length equals 14 residues. After removal of 4 bases from V and 4 bases from J, the junction contained 7 bases not matched to a gene. The CDR3, as DNA: TGTGCCTGGAATAGGCTAGCGGAATACAATGAGCAGTTCTTC. It is translated as CAWNRLAEYNEQFF.

The chain employs TRBV7-2 and TRBJ2-7; possible D gene TRBD1, 5 bases. CDR3 length: 12 residues. Trimming took 5 bases from V and 3 from J, leaving 8 bases between them. CDR1 is SGHTA, CDR2 FQGNSA, per germline. The CDR3 bases are TGTGCCAGCAGCGGAAGGGGCTACGAGCAGTACTTC. Protein: CASSGRGYEQYF.

The rearrangement links TRBV21-1 to TRBJ2-6; the table assigns TRBD1, which was not confirmed against the DNA. TRBV21-1 is deemed a pseudogene. The CDR3 sequence is 17 residues long. For the CDR3, the DNA is TGTGCCAGCAGCCAAAGGACAGTTTCCTCTGGGGCCAACGTCCTGACTTTC. It translates to CASSQRTVSSGANVLTF.

Comment on this clone: Additional DNA sequences in this sample encode the identical CDR3. The chain links TRBV2 to TRBJ2-2; possibly TRBD2 for D (6 bases). Germline CDR1 is SNHLY and CDR2 is FYNNEI. The CDR3 length is 15 residues. Trimming pared 0 bases from V and 8 bases from J, leaving 13 bases between. The CDR3 here is CASSEAGGQIGELFF. CDR3 nucleotides: TGTGCCAGCAGTGAAGCGGGGGGTCAGATAGGGGAGCTGTTTTTT.

The DNA of the CDR3 is TGTGCGGCGTCTAGCGCCGACGGTGAGCAGTTCTTC. Protein sequence: CAASSADGEQFF. The rearrangement joins TRBV7-9 to TRBJ2-1; weak D call: TRBD2 (6 bases). CDR1 SEHNR and CDR2 FQNEAQ come from the germline V gene (reference sequence). The CDR3 runs 12 residues. Full variable domain (outside the CDR3, taken from reference TRBV7-9 and TRBJ2-1): DTGVSQNPRHKITKRGQNVTFRCDPISEHNRLYWYRQTLGQGPEFLTYFQNEAQLEKSRLLSDRFSAERPKGSFSTLEIQRTEQGDSAMYLCAASSADGEQFFGPGTRLTVL.

V gene TRBV5-1 combines with J gene TRBJ2-5; a weak D match, TRBD2 (6 bases). Germline V gives CDR1 SGHRS, CDR2 YFSETQ. V was cut by 3 bases and J by 5 bases, with 14 bases left in between. The CDR3 runs to 14 residues. CDR3 DNA: TGCGCCAGCAGCTGGGGGGACCTAGGGGAGACCCAGTACTTC. The encoded protein is CASSWGDLGETQYF.

V and J are TRBV7-9 and TRBJ2-3; perhaps TRBD2 as D (6 bases). CDR1 and CDR2 from the germline V gene are SEHNR and FQNEAQ (reference sequence). This CDR3 is 16 amino acids long. The V end lost 5 bases, the J end lost 0 bases, and 15 bases lay between the germline ends. The CDR3 sequence: CASSTRLDTSTDTQYF. CDR3 nucleotides: TGTGCCAGCAGCACACGACTAGATACCAGCACAGATACGCAGTATTTT.

V gene TRBV10-1 combines with J gene TRBJ2-2; the D gene is possibly TRBD2 (6 bases). Trimming pared 2 bases from V and 7 bases from J, leaving 20 bases between. Germline CDR1 WNHNN, CDR2 SYGVQD (reference sequence). This CDR3 contains 17 residues. CDR3 sequence (DNA): TGCGCCAGCAGTGAGGGGGTTAGCGGAGGGCGGATCGGGGAGCTGTTTTTT. Encoded protein: CASSEGVSGGRIGELFF.

V is TRBV3-1 (or the pseudogene TRBV3-2) and J is TRBJ2-7, with D unresolved. This CDR3 has 11 residues. Germline CDR1 LGHDT, CDR2 YNNKEL (reference sequence). Trimming removed 1 base from V and 5 bases from J, with 3 bases in between. CDR3 residues: CASSQVNEQYF. CDR3 DNA: TGTGCCAGCAGCCAAGTCAACGAGCAGTACTTC.

Remarks on this clone: Being one base from a much bigger clone, this may be a read error. The sample has other DNA sequences that encode this CDR3 too. The rearrangement uses TRBV5-6 and TRBJ2-1, with 11 bases that match TRBD2. This CDR3 has 15 amino acids. The trim removed 0 bases at V and 4 bases at J, leaving 0 bases unmatched. The germline V gene has CDR1 SGHDT and CDR2 YYEEEE. CDR3 region: CASSLASGGYNEQFF. The CDR3 DNA follows: TGTGCCAGCAGCTTGGCTAGCGGGGGGTACAATGAGCAGTTCTTC. Using reference TRBV5-6 and TRBJ2-1 for the parts outside the CDR3, the full variable domain is DAGVTQSPTHLIKTRGQQVTLRCSPKSGHDTVSWYQQALGQGPQFIFQYYEEEERQRGNFPDRFSGHQFPNYSSELNVNALLLGDSALYLCASSLASGGYNEQFFGPGTRLTVL.